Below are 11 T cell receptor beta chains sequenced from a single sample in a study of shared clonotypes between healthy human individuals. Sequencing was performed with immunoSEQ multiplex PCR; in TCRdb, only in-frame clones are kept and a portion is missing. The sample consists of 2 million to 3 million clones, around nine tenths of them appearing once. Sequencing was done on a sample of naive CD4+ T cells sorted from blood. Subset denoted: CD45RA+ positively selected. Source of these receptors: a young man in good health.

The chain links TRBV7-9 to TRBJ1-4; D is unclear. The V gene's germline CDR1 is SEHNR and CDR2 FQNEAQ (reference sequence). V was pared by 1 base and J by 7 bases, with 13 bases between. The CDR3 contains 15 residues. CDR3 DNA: TGTGCCAGCAGCTTAGGGCGGGGAGGAAGTGAAAAACTGTTTTTT. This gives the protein CASSLGRGGSEKLFF. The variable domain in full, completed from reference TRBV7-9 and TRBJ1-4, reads DTGVSQNPRHKITKRGQNVTFRCDPISEHNRLYWYRQTLGQGPEFLTYFQNEAQLEKSRLLSDRFSAERPKGSFSTLEIQRTEQGDSAMYLCASSLGRGGSEKLFFGSGTQLSVL.

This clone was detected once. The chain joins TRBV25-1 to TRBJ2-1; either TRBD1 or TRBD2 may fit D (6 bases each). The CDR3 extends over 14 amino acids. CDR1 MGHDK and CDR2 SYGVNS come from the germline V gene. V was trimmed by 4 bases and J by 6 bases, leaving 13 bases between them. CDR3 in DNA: TGTGCCAGCAGTGTGACCGGAGGGGGCAATGAGCAGTTCTTC. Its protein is CASSVTGGGNEQFF.

CDR3 loop: CASSSFRDRETEAFF. In nucleotides, the CDR3 is TGTGCCAGCAGCTCCTTCCGGGACAGGGAAACTGAAGCTTTCTTT. The rearrangement links TRBV11-2 to TRBJ1-1, with 9 bases matching TRBD1. Germline V gene sequence: CDR1 SGHAT, CDR2 FQNNGV. V was pared by 4 bases and J by 5 bases, with 8 bases of the junction left unmatched. CDR3 length: 15 residues. Together with reference TRBV11-2 and TRBJ1-1, the CDR3 gives the full variable domain: EAGVAQSPRYKIIEKRQSVAFWCNPISGHATLYWYQQILGQGPKLLIQFQNNGVVDDSQLPKDRFSAERLKGVDSTLKIQPAKLEDSAVYLCASSSFRDRETEAFFGQGTRLTVV.

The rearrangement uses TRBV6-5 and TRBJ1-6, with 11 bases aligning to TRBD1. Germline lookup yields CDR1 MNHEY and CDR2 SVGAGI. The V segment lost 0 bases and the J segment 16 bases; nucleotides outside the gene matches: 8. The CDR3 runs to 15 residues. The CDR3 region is CASSYSGRTGGHLHF. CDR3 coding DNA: TGTGCCAGCAGTTACTCGGGTAGGACAGGGGGCCATCTCCACTTT.

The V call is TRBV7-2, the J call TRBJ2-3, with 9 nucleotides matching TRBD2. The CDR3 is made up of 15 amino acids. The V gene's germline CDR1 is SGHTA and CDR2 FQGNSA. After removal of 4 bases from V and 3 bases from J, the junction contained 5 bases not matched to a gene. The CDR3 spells CASSYSGSVTDTQYF. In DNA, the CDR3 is TGTGCCAGCAGCTATAGCGGGAGTGTTACAGATACGCAGTATTTT.

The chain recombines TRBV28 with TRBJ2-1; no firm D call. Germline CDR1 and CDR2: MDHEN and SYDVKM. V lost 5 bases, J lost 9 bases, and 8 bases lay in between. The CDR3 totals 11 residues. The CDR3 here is CASSPLREQFF. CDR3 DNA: TGTGCCAGCAGTCCCCTCCGTGAGCAGTTCTTC.

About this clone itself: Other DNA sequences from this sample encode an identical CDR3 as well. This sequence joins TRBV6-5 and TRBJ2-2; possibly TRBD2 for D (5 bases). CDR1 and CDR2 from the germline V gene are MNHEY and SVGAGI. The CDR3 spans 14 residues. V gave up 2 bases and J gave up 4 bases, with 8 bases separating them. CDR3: CASSYGRGTGELFF. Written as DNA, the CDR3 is TGTGCCAGCAGTTACGGGAGAGGCACCGGGGAGCTGTTTTTT.

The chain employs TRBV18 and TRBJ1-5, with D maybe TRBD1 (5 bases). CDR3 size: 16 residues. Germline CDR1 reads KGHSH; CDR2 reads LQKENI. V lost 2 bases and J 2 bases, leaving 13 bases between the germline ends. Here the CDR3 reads CASSPVQGVGNQPQHF. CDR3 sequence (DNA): TGTGCCAGCTCACCAGTCCAGGGAGTGGGCAATCAGCCCCAGCATTTT.

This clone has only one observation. This CDR3 is CASSFSPSGENTGELFF. CDR3 in DNA: TGCGCCAGCAGCTTTAGCCCTAGCGGGGAGAACACCGGGGAGCTGTTTTTT. V and J are TRBV5-1 and TRBJ2-2; TRBD2 matches at 9 bases. Germline values: CDR1 SGHRS, CDR2 YFSETQ. V dropped 2 bases and J dropped 1; count of bases not matched to a gene: 6. The CDR3 covers 17 residues.

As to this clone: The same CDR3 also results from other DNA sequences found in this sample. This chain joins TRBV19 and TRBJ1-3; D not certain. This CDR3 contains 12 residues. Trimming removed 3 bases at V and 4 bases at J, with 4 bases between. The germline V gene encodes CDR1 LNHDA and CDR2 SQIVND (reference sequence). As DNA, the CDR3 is TGTGCCAGTAGTATCCCAGGAAACACCATATATTTT. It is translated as CASSIPGNTIYF.

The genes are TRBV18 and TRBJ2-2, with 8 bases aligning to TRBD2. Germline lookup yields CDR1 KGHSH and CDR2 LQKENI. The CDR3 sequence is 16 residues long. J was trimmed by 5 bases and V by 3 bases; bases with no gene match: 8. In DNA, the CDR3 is TGTGCCAGCTCACCGCGGGGCCTAGCGGGTACCGGGGAGCTGTTTTTT. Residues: CASSPRGLAGTGELFF.